The 13 T cell receptor beta chains below all came from one sample that was sequenced in a study of blood T cell repertoires in COVID-19. Profiled with immunoSEQ multiplex PCR; TCRdb holds only in-frame clones, not every one. The sample holds about 400,000 clones, roughly 90% seen once. Sequencing was performed on peripheral blood. These receptors all come from a man aged 35 to 55 with acute or convalescent COVID-19.

J is TRBJ1-2 and V is TRBV5-1; TRBD1 is a possible D gene (5 bases). This CDR3 comprises 13 residues. Trimming removed 0 bases at V and 4 bases at J, with 7 bases between. Germline loops: CDR1 SGHRS, CDR2 YFSETQ. DNA for the CDR3: TGCGCCAGCAGCTTGGTGGGGGGCTATGGCTACACCTTC. This encodes CASSLVGGYGYTF. Full variable domain (rest looked up from reference TRBV5-1 and TRBJ1-2): KAGVTQTPRYLIKTRGQQVTLSCSPISGHRSVSWYQQTPGQGLQFLFEYFSETQRNKGNFPGRFSGRQFSNSRSEMNVSTLELGDSALYLCASSLVGGYGYTFGSGTRLTVV.

The chain recombines TRBV9 with TRBJ2-1, with 11 positions matching TRBD1. Germline CDR1 is SGDLS and CDR2 is YYNGEE. V lost 4 bases, J lost 4 bases, and 7 bases stayed unmatched. There are 16 residues in the CDR3. The CDR3 spells CASSPRGTGGYNEQFF. The DNA of the CDR3 is TGTGCCAGCAGCCCCCGGGGGACAGGGGGGTACAATGAGCAGTTCTTC.

This chain connects TRBV27 to TRBJ2-7; a weak D match, TRBD1 (5 bases). V lost 9 bases and J 5 bases, leaving 20 bases between the germline ends. The germline V gene has CDR1 MNHEY and CDR2 SMNVEV (reference sequence). The CDR3 loop spans 14 amino acids. The chain's CDR3 is CASRLGRLIHEQYF. CDR3 sequence (DNA): TGTGCCAGTAGATTGGGGCGCCTTATCCACGAGCAGTACTTC.

The rearrangement uses TRBV28 and TRBJ2-1; D is undetermined. This CDR3 spans 12 amino acids. V was cut by 11 bases and J by 5 bases, with 13 bases left in between. CDR1 and CDR2 from the germline V gene are MDHEN and SYDVKM. The chain's CDR3 is CASWARHNEQFF. As DNA, the CDR3 is TGTGCCTCCTGGGCTCGGCACAATGAGCAGTTCTTC.

This clone was recorded once. V is TRBV6-5 and J is TRBJ2-7; maybe TRBD2 (7 bases). Per the germline V gene, CDR1 is MNHEY and CDR2 is SVGAGI. The CDR3 extends over 13 amino acids. Trimming took 9 bases from V and 6 from J, leaving 18 bases between them. The CDR3 protein is CASEGGGTGEQYF. The CDR3, as DNA: TGTGCCAGTGAGGGGGGGGGCACGGGCGAGCAGTACTTC.

V gene TRBV7-8 combines with J gene TRBJ2-2; 7 nucleotides align to TRBD1. J lost 7 bases, V lost 1 base, and 6 bases had no gene match. The CDR3 runs 15 residues. The germline V gene has CDR1 SGHVS and CDR2 FQNEAQ. CDR3 nucleotide sequence: TGTGCCAGCAGCTTAGACGGACAGGCAGACGGGGAGCTGTTTTTT. Its protein product is CASSLDGQADGELFF.

This rearrangement joins TRBV9 to TRBJ1-4, with 10 bases that match TRBD1. Germline V gene data show CDR1 as SGDLS and CDR2 as YYNGEE. Trimming cost V 0 bases and J 9 bases; bases outside gene matches: 2. The CDR3 totals 14 residues. The CDR3 region has the DNA TGTGCCAGCAGCGTAGGGGGACAGGGGAAAAAACTGTTTTTT. The encoded protein is CASSVGGQGKKLFF.

The rearrangement links TRBV12-3 or TRBV12-4 to TRBJ2-7; no definite D call. Trimming cost V 6 bases and J 0 bases, with 6 bases left between them. This CDR3 is 12 amino acids long. The CDR3 nucleotides are TGTGCCAGCAGCCCGGGCTCCTACGAGCAGTACTTC. It encodes CASSPGSYEQYF.

The chain is built from TRBV19 and TRBJ1-2, with D perhaps TRBD1 (6 bases). Germline CDR1 and CDR2: LNHDA and SQIVND (reference sequence). Deletions cut 4 bases from V and 4 bases from J, with 13 bases between. CDR3 length: 14 residues. CDR3 protein: CASSTFSDSYGYTF. Here the CDR3 DNA reads TGTGCCAGTAGTACGTTTTCGGACAGCTATGGCTACACCTTC.

This chain connects TRBV27 to TRBJ2-7; possibly TRBD1 for D (6 bases). The ends were cut back, 5 bases at V and 5 bases at J, with 16 bases in the middle. This CDR3 contains 14 residues. Germline values: CDR1 MNHEY, CDR2 SMNVEV (reference sequence). The chain's CDR3 is CASSTYRVADEQYF. CDR3 bases: TGTGCCAGCAGTACCTACAGGGTTGCCGACGAGCAGTACTTC.

The gene calls are TRBV27 and TRBJ2-7; 11 positions match TRBD2. Germline CDR1 is MNHEY and CDR2 is SMNVEV (reference sequence). V lost 6 bases, J lost 4 bases, and 8 bases stayed unmatched. The CDR3 is made up of 15 amino acids. CDR3 protein: CASSPLAGGDYEQYF. CDR3 bases: TGTGCCAGCAGCCCCCTAGCGGGAGGAGATTACGAGCAGTACTTC.

This clone turned up a few times. V usage is TRBV6-5 and J usage is TRBJ2-5; perhaps TRBD2 as D (5 bases). The CDR3 spans 13 residues. Per the germline V gene, CDR1 is MNHEY and CDR2 is SVGAGI. V dropped 5 bases and J dropped 3 bases, with 10 bases sitting between them. CDR3 in DNA: TGTGCCAGCAGTAAACGGACTGAAGAGACCCAGTACTTC. It translates to CASSKRTEETQYF.

V is TRBV4-2 and J is TRBJ1-2; 7 nucleotides align to TRBD1. This CDR3 spans 16 amino acids. V lost 0 bases and J lost 0; bases outside the gene matches: 4. Per the germline V gene, CDR1 is LGHNA and CDR2 is YNFKEQ. The CDR3 here is CASSQEIGTANYGYTF. In DNA form, the CDR3 reads TGTGCCAGCAGCCAAGAAATCGGGACAGCTAACTATGGCTACACCTTC.